This TCR beta chain was recovered during a study of T cells after yellow fever vaccination. Study-level results: Just a small share of clonotypes turned up in the CD4 compartment as well as the CD8 compartment.

This CDR3 has 13 amino acids. V was clipped by 0 bases and J by 0 bases, with 5 bases between them. The germline gives CDR1 DFQATT, CDR2 SNEGSKA (reference sequence). Note on this clonotype: The antigen is unknown.

TCRdb reanalysed the 5' RACE reads using MiXCR and keeps one entry per CDR3 protein. Of approximately 340,000 distinct CDR3 sequences listed, roughly 8.7% are singletons. The sequence was collected from a man aged 18 to 29 who received the YFV17D yellow fever vaccine. The sample in question was PBMCs, obtained on the day of the first yellow fever vaccination. The V gene is TRBV20-1, the J gene TRBJ2-5; D is ambiguous. The CDR3: CSARDFYQETQYF. The CDR3 nucleotides read TGCAGTGCTAGAGATTTCTACCAAGAGACCCAGTACTTC.